These 14 T cell receptor beta chains share one sample of origin, sequenced in a study of vaccination effects on CD4 cells after COVID-19. Sequencing was performed with immunoSEQ multiplex PCR; in TCRdb, only in-frame clones are kept and a portion is missing. The sample has 20,000 to 25,000 clones; roughly 73% are singletons. Antigen-specific CD4+ T cell clonotypes were called by their expansion after viral peptide-pool culture in ViraFEST. Cells that had been cultured for ten to eleven days were the source of isolated CD4+ T cells. These receptors' antigens are unknown. Sequences were derived from CD4+ T cells from PBMCs cultured with HCoV-229E spike peptides, sampled before COVID-19 vaccination. The source is a human donor who received a COVID-19 vaccine.

This clone has a single count. This chain connects TRBV10-2 to TRBJ2-5, with 8 nucleotides matching TRBD2. Germline V gives CDR1 WSHSY, CDR2 SAAADI. This CDR3 is built from 19 residues. V lost 3 bases and J lost 0; bases outside the gene matches: 15. CDR3: CASSDPVEELAVYQETQYF. The CDR3 bases are TGCGCCAGCAGTGATCCTGTGGAGGAACTAGCGGTGTACCAAGAGACCCAGTACTTC.

The genes are TRBV30 and TRBJ1-4; D ambiguous. V lost 4 bases and J lost 4, with 13 bases in between. This CDR3 region has 14 residues. Germline lookup yields CDR1 GTSNPN and CDR2 SVGIG (reference sequence). The CDR3 loop is CAWTVAGINEKLFF. The CDR3 DNA sequence: TGTGCCTGGACGGTGGCAGGAATTAATGAAAAACTGTTTTTT.

This clone was counted only a few times. This chain connects TRBV6-4 to TRBJ2-6; D may be TRBD1 (5 bases). V was shortened by 2 bases and J by 3 bases, with 8 bases between the two germline ends. CDR1 MRHNA and CDR2 SNTAGT come from the germline V gene. CDR3 length: 15 residues. CDR3 sequence (DNA): TGTGCCAGCAGTGACGGGGCTGGTGGGGCCAACGTCCTGACTTTC. Its protein is CASSDGAGGANVLTF.

This clone turned up a few times. This CDR3 reads CSVSYLAGGLYEQYF. Written as DNA, the CDR3 is TGCAGCGTATCCTACCTAGCGGGAGGTCTCTACGAGCAGTACTTC. The rearrangement links TRBV29-1 to TRBJ2-7, with 11 bases fitting TRBD2. The germline V gene has CDR1 SQVTM and CDR2 ANQGSEA. This CDR3 has 15 residues. V was pared by 6 bases and J by 3 bases, with 10 bases of the junction left unmatched.

V usage is TRBV27 and J usage is TRBJ1-1, with 10 bases lining up with TRBD1. Germline assignment: CDR1 MNHEY and CDR2 SMNVEV (reference sequence). Trimming took 2 bases from V and 3 from J; bases not matched to a gene: 15. The CDR3 has 19 amino acids. CDR3 nucleotide sequence: TGTGCCAGCAGTTTAGCCTCCGGACAGGGGGATAGGCGTTACACTGAAGCTTTCTTT. Residues: CASSLASGQGDRRYTEAFF.

CDR3 nucleotides: TGCGCCAGCAGCCTATACAGGGGGGGTACTGAAGCTTTCTTT. Encoded protein: CASSLYRGGTEAFF. The chain links TRBV5-1 to TRBJ1-1, with 8 positions matching TRBD1. V shed 4 bases and J 5 bases; nucleotides not matched to a gene: 7. Germline V gene lookup returns CDR1 SGHRS and CDR2 YFSETQ. The CDR3 runs to 14 residues.

This chain links TRBV6-1 with TRBJ2-1; 9 nucleotides agree with TRBD2. Germline values: CDR1 MNHNS, CDR2 SASEGT. This CDR3 spans 15 amino acids. Trimming cost V 2 bases and J 9 bases; bases outside gene matches: 8. The CDR3 DNA reads TGTGCCAGCAGTGAAATGGCGGGGGGGTACGGTGAGCAGTTCTTC. Translating it yields CASSEMAGGYGEQFF.

The J gene is TRBJ1-6, the V gene TRBV9, with 12 nucleotides matching TRBD1. J was trimmed by 12 bases and V by 0 bases; bases with no gene match: 7. Germline assignment: CDR1 SGDLS and CDR2 YYNGEE. CDR3 length equals 16 residues. This chain's CDR3 is CASSVEPGTGGRPLHF. In DNA, the CDR3 is TGTGCCAGCAGCGTAGAACCCGGGACAGGGGGCCGACCCCTCCACTTT.

The CDR3 protein is CASSSPGLDIQYF. As DNA, the CDR3 is TGCGCCAGCAGCTCCCCGGGGTTGGACATTCAGTACTTC. V and J are TRBV5-1 and TRBJ2-4; D is perhaps TRBD2 (5 bases). V was pared by 3 bases and J by 8 bases, with 12 bases between. The CDR3 totals 13 residues. Germline CDR1 reads SGHRS; CDR2 reads YFSETQ.

The J gene is TRBJ1-2, the V gene TRBV19, with D unclear. CDR1 and CDR2 (germline): LNHDA, SQIVND (reference sequence). Trimming shortened V by 4 bases and J by 7 bases, and 16 bases separated the two germline ends. The CDR3 sequence is 14 residues long. The CDR3 bases are TGTGCCAGTAGTACTAATGAGGGAGTTGGTGGCTACACCTTC. Its translation is CASSTNEGVGGYTF.

The count of this clone is one. The chain combines TRBV9 with TRBJ2-1; 10 nucleotides match TRBD2. Germline V lookup: CDR1 SGDLS, CDR2 YYNGEE. J lost 5 bases, V lost 0 bases, and 8 bases had no gene match. The CDR3 contains 17 residues. The CDR3 coding sequence is TGTGCCAGCAGCGTAGCTCCCGGACTAGCGGCTGACAATGAGCAGTTCTTC. It encodes CASSVAPGLAADNEQFF.

This chain links TRBV2 with TRBJ2-3, with 7 bases fitting TRBD2. Trimming removed 5 bases from V and 1 base from J; junction bases left unmatched: 9. CDR1 is SNHLY, CDR2 FYNNEI, per germline. The CDR3 consists of 16 residues. The CDR3: CASSFRAGRRTDTQYF. CDR3 nucleotide sequence: TGTGCCAGCAGTTTTCGGGCCGGGAGGCGCACAGATACGCAGTATTTT.

V usage is TRBV5-4 and J usage is TRBJ2-6, with D perhaps TRBD2 (6 bases). Looked up from germline, CDR1 is SGHNT and CDR2 is YYREEE (reference sequence). The CDR3 totals 16 residues. Trimming stripped 3 bases from V and 4 bases from J, with 14 bases between. The CDR3 DNA follows: TGTGCCAGCAGCTGGGAGGCAGGGTCAGGGGCCAACGTCCTGACTTTC. This codes for CASSWEAGSGANVLTF.

The rearrangement links TRBV7-2 to TRBJ2-1; D gene uncertain. Trimming pared 1 base from V and 2 bases from J, leaving 3 bases between. The CDR3 runs 13 residues. Germline CDR1 reads SGHTA; CDR2 reads FQGNSA. In DNA, the CDR3 is TGTGCCAGCAGCTTAGGGGCCTACAATGAGCAGTTCTTC. Protein sequence: CASSLGAYNEQFF.